The 27 T cell receptor beta chains below come from one sample, sequenced in a study of T-cell memory formation after mild COVID-19. MiXCR, applied by TCRdb to the 5' RACE reads, yields one record per CDR3 protein. The sample holds around 340,000 distinct CDR3 sequences; approximately 15% are singletons and the top ten take approximately 20%. The sample comprised PBMCs or a T cell subset sorted from them (not recorded which). The receptor set was obtained from a man younger than 30 who had mild COVID-19 (a few samples of this study predate the infection). Cell type and time point are not known.

The V gene is TRBV7-9, the J gene TRBJ2-7, with D unclear. The CDR3 loop spans 13 amino acids. Trimming left V 0 bases short and J 7 bases short, with 10 bases between. CDR1 SEHNR and CDR2 FQNEAQ come from the germline V gene (reference sequence). The CDR3 loop reads CASSLAPVGEQYV. For the CDR3, the DNA is TGTGCCAGCAGCTTAGCTCCCGTAGGGGAGCAGTACGTC.

This clonotype was observed a few times. This chain connects TRBV6-6 to TRBJ2-7, with a weak D call TRBD2 (6 bases). Trimming cost V 5 bases and J 6 bases, with 17 bases left between them. The germline gives CDR1 MNHNY, CDR2 SVGAGI (reference sequence). The CDR3 totals 14 residues. The CDR3 loop reads CASSKGRLVSEQYV. For the CDR3, the DNA is TGTGCCAGCAGTAAGGGTCGACTAGTCTCCGAGCAGTACGTC.

This chain connects TRBV6-5 to TRBJ1-1; D call uncertain. V was pared by 2 bases and J by 4 bases, with 8 bases between. Germline CDR1 and CDR2: MNHEY and SVGAGI. CDR3 length equals 13 residues. The CDR3 loop is CASSYTGVTEAFF. In nucleotides, the CDR3 is TGTGCCAGCAGTTACACCGGGGTCACTGAAGCTTTCTTT.

This clonotype showed up just a few times. V is TRBV20-1 and J is TRBJ1-2, with 8 bases lining up with TRBD1. The CDR3 has 13 amino acids. The V gene's germline CDR1 is DFQATT and CDR2 SNEGSKA (reference sequence). After removal of 5 bases from V and 3 bases from J, the junction contained 5 bases not matched to a gene. The CDR3 sequence: CSAQGQVDYGYTF. As DNA, the CDR3 is TGCAGTGCTCAGGGACAGGTGGACTATGGCTACACCTTC.

The V call is TRBV4-3, the J call TRBJ2-6, with a weak D call TRBD1 (6 bases). This CDR3 contains 17 residues. Germline V gene sequence: CDR1 LGHNA, CDR2 YSLEER. V was pared by 3 bases and J by 0 bases, with 12 bases between. The CDR3 here is CASSQGHYYSGANVLTF. CDR3 in DNA: TGCGCCAGCAGCCAGGGACACTACTACTCTGGGGCCAACGTCCTGACTTTC.

In this sample, this clonotype turned up many times. The chain recombines TRBV6-5 with TRBJ1-2; 12 bases match TRBD1. CDR3 length: 16 residues. The germline gives CDR1 MNHEY, CDR2 SVGAGI. J was trimmed by 5 bases and V by 2 bases; bases with no gene match: 6. In nucleotides, the CDR3 is TGTGCCAGCAGTTACGCCGGGACAGGGGGCATTTATGGCTACACCTTC. Protein: CASSYAGTGGIYGYTF.

The rearrangement uses TRBV7-9 and TRBJ2-3; D unclear. V lost 10 bases and J 7 bases, leaving 9 bases between the germline ends. From germline, CDR1 is SEHNR and CDR2 FQNEAQ (reference sequence). The CDR3 spans 10 residues. CDR3 sequence (DNA): TGTGCCATAGAGGATTATACGCAGTATTTT. Translated, it gives CAIEDYTQYF.

V and J are TRBV13 and TRBJ1-1, with TRBD1 matching over 10 bases. Germline V gene lookup returns CDR1 PRHDT and CDR2 FYEKMQ (reference sequence). Trimming removed 4 bases from V and 3 bases from J; junction bases left unmatched: 5. There are 15 residues in the CDR3. The CDR3 nucleotides read TGTGCCAGCAGCTCGACCGGGACAGGGGACACTGAAGCTTTCTTT. Translated: CASSSTGTGDTEAFF.

This clonotype has only a few counts. The chain employs TRBV7-2 and TRBJ1-5; D is uncertain. The germline V and J ends were trimmed by 2 bases and 8 bases, with 10 bases remaining between them. This CDR3 region has 13 residues. CDR1 SGHTA and CDR2 FQGNSA come from the germline V gene. CDR3 in DNA: TGTGCCAGCAGCTTAACCAGGCGTGAGCCCCAGCATTTT. Its protein product is CASSLTRREPQHF.

This clonotype has ten or more counts. The chain links TRBV10-1 to TRBJ2-1, with D perhaps matching TRBD1 (6 bases). The CDR3 covers 14 residues. The V end lost 5 bases, the J end lost 6 bases, and 14 bases lay between the germline ends. Germline CDR1 and CDR2: WNHNN and SYGVQD (reference sequence). This CDR3 is CASSYTGTPNEQFF. DNA for the CDR3: TGCGCCAGCAGTTATACCGGGACACCCAATGAGCAGTTCTTC.

This clonotype was seen a handful of times. The V gene is TRBV29-1, the J gene TRBJ2-2; tentatively, D is TRBD1 (6 bases). Germline V lookup: CDR1 SQVTM, CDR2 ANQGSEA. V lost 1 base, J lost 4 bases, and 10 bases lay in between. This CDR3 has 14 amino acids. The CDR3 is CSVEVRGSTGELFF. CDR3 in DNA: TGCAGCGTTGAAGTCAGGGGATCCACCGGGGAGCTGTTTTTT.

This clonotype was observed a few times. The chain carries TRBV7-3 and TRBJ2-7; D call uncertain. The germline CDR1 and CDR2 sequences are SGHTA and FQGTGA. Trimming shortened V by 4 bases and J by 3 bases, and 10 bases separated the two germline ends. The CDR3 loop spans 13 amino acids. CDR3: CASSSAHYYEQYF. In DNA, the CDR3 is TGTGCCAGCAGCTCCGCCCATTACTACGAGCAGTACTTC.

The J gene is TRBJ1-2, the V gene TRBV3-1; maybe TRBD1 (5 bases). CDR3 size: 14 residues. The V gene's germline CDR1 is LGHDT and CDR2 YNNKEL (reference sequence). The V end was cut by 7 bases, the J end by 4 bases, with 16 bases between. The CDR3 DNA reads as TGTGCCAGCACCTTCTCAGGGAGTCCCTATGGCTACACCTTC. Translating it yields CASTFSGSPYGYTF. Together with reference TRBV3-1 and TRBJ1-2, the CDR3 gives the full variable domain: DTAVSQTPKYLVTQMGNDKSIKCEQNLGHDTMYWYKQDSKKFLKIMFSYNNKELIINETVPNRFSPKSPDKAHLNLHINSLELGDSAVYFCASTFSGSPYGYTFGSGTRLTVV.

This clonotype appeared many times. The V gene is TRBV4-3, the J gene TRBJ1-2; no firm D call. The CDR3 extends over 16 amino acids. V was trimmed by 0 bases and J by 4 bases, leaving 15 bases between them. CDR1 is LGHNA and CDR2 is YSLEER in the germline V gene. In nucleotides, the CDR3 is TGCGCCAGCAGCCAAGATTACAAGAGAGGGTCCTATGGCTACACCTTC. It yields the protein CASSQDYKRGSYGYTF.

The chain uses TRBV7-2 and TRBJ2-3; the match to TRBD2 covers 9 bases. After removal of 1 base from V and 4 bases from J, the junction contained 3 bases not matched to a gene. The length of the CDR3 is 15 residues. The V gene's germline CDR1 is SGHTA and CDR2 FQGNSA. Written as DNA, the CDR3 is TGTGCCAGCAGCTTAGATCTAGCGGGGTCAGATACGCAGTATTTT. It yields the protein CASSLDLAGSDTQYF.

The chain joins TRBV6-2 or TRBV6-3 to TRBJ2-7, with D unclear. The CDR3 has 14 amino acids. Trimming cost V 6 bases and J 3 bases, with 15 bases left between them. CDR1 is MNHEY and CDR2 is SVGEGT in the germline V gene. CDR3 amino acids: CASRQTGTIYEQYV. The CDR3 region has the DNA TGTGCCAGCAGACAAACGGGTACCATCTACGAGCAGTACGTC.

This rearrangement joins TRBV4-1 to TRBJ1-1; TRBD1 is a possible D gene (5 bases). Germline assignment: CDR1 MGHRA and CDR2 YSYEKL. Trimming left V 2 bases short and J 1 base short, with 8 bases between. The CDR3 is 14 amino acids. CDR3: CASSQKQANTEAFF. The CDR3 DNA reads TGCGCCAGCAGCCAAAAACAGGCGAACACTGAAGCTTTCTTT.

This clonotype showed up just a few times. The rearrangement links TRBV9 to TRBJ2-5; 7 bases map to TRBD2. The CDR3 sequence is 15 residues long. J was trimmed by 2 bases and V by 0 bases; bases with no gene match: 4. Germline CDR1 is SGDLS and CDR2 is YYNGEE. This CDR3 reads CASSVAPAGQETQYF. Here the CDR3 DNA reads TGTGCCAGCAGCGTAGCTCCAGCGGGACAAGAGACCCAGTACTTC.

This clonotype was detected many times. The chain links TRBV2 to TRBJ2-7; D gene ambiguous. CDR1 is SNHLY, CDR2 FYNNEI, per germline. The V end lost 3 bases, the J end lost 2 bases, and 5 bases lay between the germline ends. The CDR3 is 12 amino acids. CDR3 coding DNA: TGTGCCAGCAGTGAGTCAGCCTACGAGCAGTACTTC. It is translated as CASSESAYEQYF. Complete variable domain (other parts from reference TRBV2 and TRBJ2-7): EPEVTQTPSHQVTQMGQEVILRCVPISNHLYFYWYRQILGQKVEFLVSFYNNEISEKSEIFDDQFSVERPDGSNFTLKIRSTKLEDSAMYFCASSESAYEQYFGPGTRLTVT.

This clonotype was observed a few times. V is TRBV6-5 and J is TRBJ2-1; no clear D. This CDR3 has 12 amino acids. The germline CDR1 and CDR2 sequences are MNHEY and SVGAGI. V was cut by 2 bases and J by 8 bases, with 7 bases left in between. The CDR3 is CASSYHNDEQFF. The DNA for the CDR3 is TGTGCCAGCAGTTACCACAACGATGAGCAGTTCTTC.

The CDR3, as DNA: TGCGCCAGCAGCTTAGGGGACTGGGGAGATACGCAGTATTTT. Encoded protein: CASSLGDWGDTQYF. This chain connects TRBV5-1 to TRBJ2-3, with a weak D call TRBD2 (6 bases). This CDR3 comprises 14 residues. CDR1 is SGHRS and CDR2 is YFSETQ in the germline V gene. The V and J ends lost 2 bases and 5 bases respectively, with 12 bases between them. Full variable domain (missing parts from reference TRBV5-1 and TRBJ2-3): KAGVTQTPRYLIKTRGQQVTLSCSPISGHRSVSWYQQTPGQGLQFLFEYFSETQRNKGNFPGRFSGRQFSNSRSEMNVSTLELGDSALYLCASSLGDWGDTQYFGPGTRLTVL.

The chain employs TRBV6-6 and TRBJ1-3; TRBD1 might be the D (5 bases). Germline V gives CDR1 MNHNY, CDR2 SVGAGI (reference sequence). Trimming removed 5 bases at V and 2 bases at J, with 16 bases between. The CDR3 runs 16 residues. The CDR3 protein is CASSRGPGTAGNTIYF. Here the CDR3 DNA reads TGTGCCAGCAGTCGGGGACCTGGGACGGCTGGAAACACCATATATTTT.

This clonotype was seen a handful of times. This rearrangement joins TRBV27 to TRBJ1-2; D remains ambiguous. V lost 6 bases and J 8 bases, leaving 22 bases between the germline ends. The CDR3 runs to 15 residues. CDR1 is MNHEY, CDR2 SMNVEV, per germline (reference sequence). The CDR3, as DNA: TGTGCCAGCAGCCGGAATAGAAGGGATTCGGAAGGCTACACCTTC. Its translation: CASSRNRRDSEGYTF.

In this sample, this clonotype turned up a few times. V and J are TRBV19 and TRBJ2-7, with a weak D call TRBD1 (6 bases). The germline CDR1 and CDR2 sequences are LNHDA and SQIVND (reference sequence). V lost 0 bases, J lost 2 bases, and 11 bases lay in between. This CDR3 region has 15 residues. The CDR3 nucleotides are TGTGCCAGTAGTATAGACCCTGACAGGACCTACGAGCAGTACTTC. Translating it yields CASSIDPDRTYEQYF.

This clonotype was counted between two and nine times. The CDR3 loop is CASSPARQGFNYGYTF. For the CDR3, the DNA is TGTGCCAGCAGCCCCGCGCGGCAAGGGTTTAACTATGGCTACACCTTC. V gene TRBV7-3 combines with J gene TRBJ1-2; D remains ambiguous. The V end was cut by 5 bases, the J end by 1 base, with 17 bases between. The CDR3 covers 16 residues. CDR1 is SGHTA and CDR2 is FQGTGA in the germline V gene.

This clonotype turned up a few times. The chain employs TRBV29-1 and TRBJ1-2, with TRBD1 matching over 12 bases. The CDR3 has 14 amino acids. The ends lost 4 bases at V and 7 bases at J; junction bases unmatched: 7. Germline-derived CDR1 and CDR2 are SQVTM and ANQGSEA. In nucleotides, the CDR3 is TGCAGCGTTGTTCCGGGACAGGGGGCTTTTGGCTACACCTTC. Protein sequence: CSVVPGQGAFGYTF.

This clonotype was seen more than once but under ten times. The chain employs TRBV6-2 or TRBV6-3 and TRBJ2-2; D gene ambiguous. V was cut by 3 bases and J by 5 bases, with 13 bases left in between. Germline CDR1 is MNHEY and CDR2 is SVGEGT. The CDR3 contains 15 residues. CDR3 residues: CASSYLGPTTGELFF. For the CDR3, the DNA is TGTGCCAGCAGTTATCTTGGTCCGACGACCGGGGAGCTGTTTTTT.